This TCR beta chain appears in the sequencing data of a study of a mutant IDH1 vaccine in newly diagnosed glioma. In the study overall: Eight vaccinations were given in weeks 1, 3, 5, 7, 11, 15, 19 and 23. Investigators started vaccination 4-6 weeks after radiotherapy alone, or with temozolomide cycles.

Time point in this sample: week 11, during vaccination. All doses held 300 ug of mutant IDH1 20-mer peptide, with topical imiquimod. Study-wide results and caveats: Across multiple MHC alleles, 80% to 95% of patients had vaccine-induced responses.

The V gene lost 5 bases and the J gene lost 0 bases, with 15 bases spanning the gap. CDR3 size: 16 residues. Looked up from germline, CDR1 is SNHLY and CDR2 is FYNNEI. Measured with immunoSEQ multiplex PCR; TCRdb has only the in-frame clones, and not every one. The sample consists of under 150,000 clones, around 90% of them appearing once. In regard to this clone: The target antigen is unknown.

The material was PBMCs, obtained from a glioma patient whose treatment included an IDH1 peptide vaccine. The receptor was isolated from a woman aged 45-59 years with glioma. The chain is built from TRBV2 and TRBJ2-3; a possible D gene is TRBD1 (5 bases). CDR3 nucleotide sequence: TGTGCCAGCAGTTCCAGGGCTACGCTTAGCACAGATACGCAGTATTTT. Protein: CASSSRATLSTDTQYF.